This TCR beta chain emerged from a study of blood T cell repertoires in COVID-19. Study information: The study drew acute and convalescent COVID-19 samples from the United States, Italy and Spain. T cells, B-cell-depleted T cells, or PBMCs provided the cDNA or gDNA that served as material.

Per the authors' pipeline: Amplification from reference gene primers served as the basis for estimated nucleated cell counts. Here immunoSEQ multiplex PCR was the method, and the copy in TCRdb shows in-frame clones only, minus some. The V and J calls and the clone size are those of that table, but D and trimming were determined from the DNA. In the table there are under 150,000 clones, about 85% of which are singletons. The CDR3 covers 18 residues. Trimming left V 6 bases short and J 0 bases short, with 21 bases between. Per germline, CDR1 SNHLY and CDR2 FYNNEI. The sequenced sample consisted of peripheral blood. The source of this sequence is a man in his forties with acute or convalescent COVID-19. V is TRBV2 and J is TRBJ2-1, with D maybe TRBD2 (5 bases). In DNA, the CDR3 is TGTGCCAGCAGCCCCACCGAGGCTAGCCTCAGCTCCTACAATGAGCAGTTCTTC. Translating gives CASSPTEASLSSYNEQFF.